The 28 T cell receptor beta chains below all came from one sample that was sequenced in a study of early T cells in non-severe SARS-CoV-2 infection. A single record per CDR3 protein comes from TCRdb applying MiXCR to the 5' RACE reads. The sample consists of 85,000 to 90,000 distinct CDR3 sequences, 13% to 15% of them appearing once. Material: whole blood. The receptors derive from an adult who was a healthcare worker with PCR-confirmed SARS-CoV-2 infection or an uninfected control (not recorded which).

The sample holds many counts of this clonotype. The chain is built from TRBV28 and TRBJ1-4; D is perhaps TRBD1 (6 bases). Per the germline V gene, CDR1 is MDHEN and CDR2 is SYDVKM. This CDR3 is built from 16 residues. Trimming left V 6 bases short and J 5 bases short, with 19 bases between. The CDR3 sequence: CASSRARTAPNEKLFF. In nucleotides, the CDR3 is TGTGCCAGCAGCCGAGCGAGGACAGCCCCGAATGAAAAACTGTTTTTT.

This clonotype was seen only a few times. The CDR3 loop reads CASSSGGVSSYNEQFF. The CDR3 DNA reads as TGTGCCAGCAGCTCGGGGGGCGTTAGCTCCTACAATGAGCAGTTCTTC. V gene TRBV5-4 combines with J gene TRBJ2-1, with a weak D call TRBD2 (7 bases). CDR3 length: 16 residues. The V and J ends lost 3 bases and 0 bases respectively, with 13 bases between them. Germline CDR1 SGHNT, CDR2 YYREEE (reference sequence).

This chain joins TRBV2 and TRBJ2-3; tentatively, D is TRBD2 (5 bases). Germline CDR1 is SNHLY and CDR2 is FYNNEI. The V gene lost 7 bases and the J gene lost 0 bases, with 14 bases spanning the gap. The CDR3 length is 15 residues. The CDR3 loop reads CASTIEGPSTDTQYF. The CDR3 bases are TGTGCCAGCACCATCGAGGGTCCGAGCACAGATACGCAGTATTTT.

This clonotype is labeled as medium-sized. This chain joins TRBV7-9 and TRBJ2-1; possible D gene TRBD2, 6 bases. CDR1 is SEHNR, CDR2 FQNEAQ, per germline (reference sequence). This CDR3 has 16 amino acids. V was clipped by 7 bases and J by 0 bases, with 16 bases between them. The CDR3 loop reads CASNIRDLSSYNEQFF. The CDR3 DNA reads as TGTGCCAGCAACATCAGGGACTTAAGCTCCTACAATGAGCAGTTCTTC.

This clonotype has a count of ten or more. CDR3 loop: CAWSVGTMGYGYTF. The CDR3 DNA sequence: TGTGCCTGGAGTGTAGGGACAATGGGCTATGGCTACACCTTC. This sequence joins TRBV30 and TRBJ1-2, with D perhaps TRBD1 (6 bases). V was cut by 0 bases and J by 4 bases, with 12 bases left in between. The germline V gene encodes CDR1 GTSNPN and CDR2 SVGIG (reference sequence). The CDR3 is 14 residues long.

The genes are TRBV13 and TRBJ2-6; 12 positions match TRBD1. CDR1 and CDR2 from the germline V gene are PRHDT and FYEKMQ (reference sequence). Unmatched junction bases numbered 5, after V lost 5 bases and J lost 0 bases. The CDR3 runs to 18 residues. The CDR3 DNA follows: TGTGCCAGCAGCACACCGGGACAGGGGGCCTCTGGGGCCAACGTCCTGACTTTC. Translated: CASSTPGQGASGANVLTF.

This clonotype was seen once. Since a much larger clone is just one base distant, this may be a read error. V gene TRBV12-3 or TRBV12-4 combines with J gene TRBJ1-1; unclear D gene. The CDR3 extends over 13 amino acids. Trimming took off 5 bases at V and 3 bases at J, with 10 bases between the two ends. The CDR3 here is CASSLKKYTEAFF. CDR3 nucleotide sequence: TGTGCCAGCAGTCTCAAGAAGTACACTGAAGCTTTCTTT.

The V and J genes are TRBV20-1 and TRBJ1-5; maybe TRBD1 (6 bases). Germline assignment: CDR1 DFQATT and CDR2 SNEGSKA (reference sequence). The CDR3 loop spans 15 amino acids. V was trimmed by 1 base and J by 4 bases, leaving 14 bases between them. CDR3 region: CSARGGQGGNQPQHF. In nucleotides, the CDR3 is TGCAGTGCTAGAGGGGGACAAGGGGGGAATCAGCCCCAGCATTTT.

The table lists this clonotype with a few counts. Relative to the germline gene, one junction end is altered; a read error may explain this. The chain carries TRBV7-9 and TRBJ2-7, with TRBD1 identical over 11 bases. Germline V gene lookup returns CDR1 SEHNR and CDR2 FQNEAQ (reference sequence). There are 15 residues in the CDR3. DNA of the CDR3: TGTGCCAGCAACTTAGGTGGGACAGGGGGGATGAAGCAGTACTTC. It specifies CASNLGGTGGMKQYF.

The V and J genes are TRBV30 and TRBJ2-1; D remains unclear. This CDR3 region has 13 residues. The germline V and J ends were trimmed by 3 bases and 0 bases, with 6 bases remaining between them. Germline CDR1 is GTSNPN and CDR2 is SVGIG (reference sequence). CDR3 bases: TGTGCCTGGAGCGGGCCCTCCTACAATGAGCAGTTCTTC. It is translated as CAWSGPSYNEQFF.

The chain combines TRBV6-5 with TRBJ2-1, with TRBD2 identical over 13 bases. Germline trimming cut 0 bases from V and 10 bases from J; bases unmatched to any gene: 12. CDR1 is MNHEY, CDR2 SVGAGI, per germline. The CDR3 consists of 18 residues. This CDR3 is CASSYSRTSGSGKKEQFF. The DNA of the CDR3 is TGTGCCAGCAGTTACTCGAGGACTAGCGGGAGTGGGAAAAAAGAGCAGTTCTTC.

This clonotype was found many times. The chain links TRBV2 to TRBJ1-2; 8 bases are shared with TRBD1. The CDR3 contains 16 residues. In germline, CDR1 is SNHLY, CDR2 FYNNEI. The ends lost 5 bases at V and 2 bases at J; junction bases unmatched: 10. The CDR3 region is CASSPGTGQYNYGYTF. The CDR3 coding sequence is TGTGCCAGCAGTCCCGGGACAGGACAATACAACTATGGCTACACCTTC.

This clonotype was picked up a small number of times. The chain couples TRBV2 to TRBJ1-6; D uncertain. The CDR3 runs to 12 residues. The V end lost 8 bases, the J end lost 3 bases, and 5 bases lay between the germline ends. CDR1 and CDR2 (germline): SNHLY, FYNNEI. CDR3 DNA sequence: TGTGCCAGCGAGGACTATAATTCACCCCTCCACTTT. Its protein is CASEDYNSPLHF.

This clonotype showed up just a few times. The V and J genes are TRBV3-1 and TRBJ2-2; the D is unclear. Trimming left V 3 bases short and J 1 base short, with 0 bases between. CDR1 LGHDT and CDR2 YNNKEL come from the germline V gene (reference sequence). The CDR3 has 12 residues. CDR3 protein: CASSQNTGELFF. DNA of the CDR3: TGTGCCAGCAGCCAGAACACCGGGGAGCTGTTTTTT.

This chain uses TRBV6-4 with TRBJ1-4, with a tentative D call TRBD1 (5 bases). The V end was cut by 7 bases, the J end by 8 bases, with 11 bases between. The germline gives CDR1 MRHNA, CDR2 SNTAGT. CDR3 length: 12 amino acids. The CDR3 DNA sequence: TGTGCCAGCACCGGGAGGGGAGAAAAACTGTTTTTT. Its protein is CASTGRGEKLFF.

The rearrangement joins TRBV7-2 to TRBJ2-1, with 8 nucleotides matching TRBD1. CDR1 SGHTA and CDR2 FQGNSA come from the germline V gene. This CDR3 spans 15 amino acids. V shed 1 base and J 8 bases; nucleotides not matched to a gene: 7. CDR3 sequence reads: CASSLDTGGQDEQFF. CDR3 nucleotides: TGTGCCAGCAGCTTAGACACAGGGGGTCAAGATGAGCAGTTCTTC.

This clonotype was seen only a few times. The chain couples TRBV27 to TRBJ2-2; D not resolved. The CDR3 length is 15 residues. Germline assignment: CDR1 MNHEY and CDR2 SMNVEV (reference sequence). V was clipped by 6 bases and J by 0 bases, with 11 bases between them. CDR3 sequence (DNA): TGTGCCAGCAGCCGACGGAACGCGAACACCGGGGAGCTGTTTTTT. Its protein is CASSRRNANTGELFF.

This clonotype was detected only a few times. This chain joins TRBV5-1 and TRBJ2-3; D perhaps matches TRBD1 (6 bases). Trimming pared 0 bases from V and 4 bases from J, leaving 15 bases between. The length of the CDR3 is 16 residues. Germline loops: CDR1 SGHRS, CDR2 YFSETQ. For the CDR3, the DNA is TGCGCCAGCAGCTTGGCCATCGGGCAGGGGTCAGATACGCAGTATTTT. This gives the protein CASSLAIGQGSDTQYF.

This clonotype was found many times. V gene TRBV7-8 combines with J gene TRBJ2-1; D perhaps matches TRBD2 (5 bases). Between the trimmed V and J ends, which lost 4 bases and 5 bases, there was a span of 24 bases. CDR3 length: 18 amino acids. Per the germline V gene, CDR1 is SGHVS and CDR2 is FQNEAQ. The CDR3 nucleotides are TGTGCCAGCAGCTCCGCCGGTGGGAGCCTAGGTGATGACAATGAGCAGTTCTTC. It encodes CASSSAGGSLGDDNEQFF.

The rearrangement uses TRBV7-2 and TRBJ2-5; 9 bases map to TRBD1. With V trimmed by 3 bases and J by 5 bases, 4 bases remained unmatched. Germline loops: CDR1 SGHTA, CDR2 FQGNSA. The CDR3 length is 14 residues. CDR3 protein: CASSFRQGGETQYF. CDR3 nucleotides: TGTGCCAGCAGCTTTCGACAGGGGGGCGAGACCCAGTACTTC.

There are a few counts of this clonotype. The chain joins TRBV11-3 to TRBJ2-1; D remains unclear. Trimming shortened V by 4 bases and J by 7 bases, and 14 bases separated the two germline ends. Germline V gene lookup returns CDR1 SGHNT and CDR2 YENEEA. There are 14 residues in the CDR3. In DNA form, the CDR3 reads TGTGCCAGCAGCTCCTTCTCCTTACCTAATGAGCAGTTCTTC. Its protein is CASSSFSLPNEQFF.

This clonotype was counted between two and nine times. The gene calls are TRBV2 and TRBJ1-1; D is undetermined. The germline V gene encodes CDR1 SNHLY and CDR2 FYNNEI. Trimming removed 4 bases from V and 1 base from J, with 10 bases in between. The CDR3 contains 14 residues. The CDR3 DNA is TGTGCCAGCAGTGCTAGGACCGAGAACACTGAAGCTTTCTTT. This codes for CASSARTENTEAFF.

This clonotype was counted between two and nine times. The chain is built from TRBV19 and TRBJ1-5, with a tentative D call TRBD1 (6 bases). Looked up from germline, CDR1 is LNHDA and CDR2 is SQIVND (reference sequence). CDR3 length equals 15 residues. The V gene lost 3 bases and the J gene lost 0 bases, with 9 bases spanning the gap. The DNA for the CDR3 is TGTGCCAGTAGTATTGGGGGCTATAGCAATCAGCCCCAGCATTTT. Protein product: CASSIGGYSNQPQHF.

CDR3: CASRSTGGGRVPQHF. The CDR3 DNA is TGTGCCAGTAGAAGCACAGGGGGCGGAAGGGTGCCCCAGCATTTT. The chain links TRBV19 to TRBJ1-5; 9 positions agree with TRBD1. Unmatched junction bases numbered 12, after V lost 6 bases and J lost 9 bases. Per germline, CDR1 LNHDA and CDR2 SQIVND (reference sequence). CDR3 size: 15 residues. Supplemented by reference TRBV19 and TRBJ1-5, the full variable domain reads DGGITQSPKYLFRKEGQNVTLSCEQNLNHDAMYWYRQDPGQGLRLIYYSQIVNDFQKGDIAEGYSVSREKKESFPLTVTSAQKNPTAFYLCASRSTGGGRVPQHFGDGTRLSIL.

This clonotype was observed a handful of times. The V call is TRBV4-1, the J call TRBJ2-1; possibly TRBD2 for D (7 bases). The CDR3 runs to 17 residues. V was shortened by 2 bases and J by 8 bases, with 22 bases between the two germline ends. Germline V gene sequence: CDR1 MGHRA, CDR2 YSYEKL. Written as DNA, the CDR3 is TGCGCCAGCAGCCAATCGGTAACGGGGGGCGGCAGGGATGAGCAGTTCTTC. Translated: CASSQSVTGGGRDEQFF.

The V call is TRBV29-1, the J call TRBJ1-1; 9 bases align to TRBD1. Germline assignment: CDR1 SQVTM and CDR2 ANQGSEA. This CDR3 has 13 residues. Trimming took 3 bases from V and 4 from J; bases not matched to a gene: 3. The CDR3 DNA reads as TGCAGCGTTGATTCGACAGGGGGCACTGAAGCTTTCTTT. The encoded protein is CSVDSTGGTEAFF.

This clonotype was counted a few times. CDR3 sequence (DNA): TGTGCCAGCTCCCCAACGGGAGGGGGCGGGGAGACCCAGTACTTC. This translates into CASSPTGGGGETQYF. The V and J genes are TRBV6-2 or TRBV6-3 and TRBJ2-5; possible D gene TRBD2, 8 bases. Trimming shortened V by 8 bases and J by 5 bases, and 21 bases separated the two germline ends. The CDR3 covers 15 residues. CDR1 and CDR2 (germline): MNHEY, SVGEGT.

The sample holds many counts of this clonotype. The J gene is TRBJ2-7, the V gene TRBV11-2, with 7 nucleotides matching TRBD1. The CDR3 is 14 amino acids. The ends lost 3 bases at V and 0 bases at J; junction bases unmatched: 2. Germline V gene lookup returns CDR1 SGHAT and CDR2 FQNNGV. The DNA for the CDR3 is TGTGCCAGCAGCTTGGGACAGACCTCCTACGAGCAGTACTTC. It codes for CASSLGQTSYEQYF.